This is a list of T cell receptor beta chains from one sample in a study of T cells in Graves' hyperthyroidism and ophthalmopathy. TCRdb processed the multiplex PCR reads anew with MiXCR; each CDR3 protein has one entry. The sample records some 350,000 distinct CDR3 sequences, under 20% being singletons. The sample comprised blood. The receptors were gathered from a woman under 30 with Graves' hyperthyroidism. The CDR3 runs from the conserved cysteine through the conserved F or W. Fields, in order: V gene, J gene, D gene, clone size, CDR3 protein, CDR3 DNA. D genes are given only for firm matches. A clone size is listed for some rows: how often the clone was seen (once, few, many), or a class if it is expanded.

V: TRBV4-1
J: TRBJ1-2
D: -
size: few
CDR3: CASSQTRTGRIGGYTF
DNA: TGCGCCAGCAGCCAAACAAGAACAGGGCGTATAGGTGGCTACACCTTC

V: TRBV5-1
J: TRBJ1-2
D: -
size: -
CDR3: CASSLSQGGRNYGYTF
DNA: TGCGCCAGCAGCTTGTCGCAGGGTGGCCGTAACTATGGCTACACCTTC

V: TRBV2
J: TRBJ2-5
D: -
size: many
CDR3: CASLVRGRETQYF
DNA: TGTGCCTCCTTGGTCCGGGGGCGAGAGACCCAGTACTTC

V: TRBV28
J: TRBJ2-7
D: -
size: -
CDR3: CASSSAAEECEQYF
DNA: TGTGCCAGCAGTTCGGCAGCGGAGGAGTGCGAGCAGTACTTC

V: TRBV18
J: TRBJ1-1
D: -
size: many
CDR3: CASSPPLYENTEAFF
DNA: TGTGCCAGCTCACCACCTCTGTATGAGAACACTGAAGCTTTCTTT

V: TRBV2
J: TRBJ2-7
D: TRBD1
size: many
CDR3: CASSEAGQGYYEQYF
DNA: TGTGCCAGCAGTGAAGCGGGACAGGGGTACTACGAGCAGTACTTC

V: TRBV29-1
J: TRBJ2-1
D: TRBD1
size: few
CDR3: CSVETGGYEQFF
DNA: TGCAGCGTTGAAACAGGGGGCTATGAGCAGTTCTTC

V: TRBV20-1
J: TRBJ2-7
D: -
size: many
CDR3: CSASSVSPFREQYF
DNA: TGCAGTGCTAGCTCGGTGTCCCCCTTTCGGGAGCAGTACTTC

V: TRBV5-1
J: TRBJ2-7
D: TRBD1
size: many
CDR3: CASSLAIWDRADEQYF
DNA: TGCGCCAGCAGCTTGGCAATTTGGGACAGGGCAGACGAGCAGTACTTC

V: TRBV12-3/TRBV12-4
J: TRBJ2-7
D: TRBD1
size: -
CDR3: CASSSPGQPVYEQYF
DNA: TGTGCCAGCAGCTCCCCGGGACAGCCGGTCTACGAGCAGTACTTC

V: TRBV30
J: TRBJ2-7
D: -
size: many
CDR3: CAWNGSGEQYF
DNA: TGTGCCTGGAATGGCAGTGGCGAGCAGTACTTC

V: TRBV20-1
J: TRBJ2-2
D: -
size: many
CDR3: CSARGGVTGELFF
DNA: TGCAGTGCTAGAGGCGGGGTTACCGGGGAGCTGTTTTTT

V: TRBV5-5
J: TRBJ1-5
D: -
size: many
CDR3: CASSPIQGENQPQHF
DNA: TGTGCCAGCAGTCCCATACAGGGCGAGAATCAGCCCCAGCATTTT

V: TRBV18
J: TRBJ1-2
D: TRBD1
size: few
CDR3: CASSAPMTTGFSYGYTF
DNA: TGTGCCAGCTCAGCCCCGATGACGACAGGGTTCAGCTATGGCTACACCTTC

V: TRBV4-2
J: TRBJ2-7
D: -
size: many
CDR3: CASSQIGDSSYEQYF
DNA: TGTGCCAGCAGCCAGATTGGGGACTCTTCCTACGAGCAGTACTTC

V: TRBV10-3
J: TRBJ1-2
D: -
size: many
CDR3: CAISGEASYGYTF
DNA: TGTGCCATCAGTGGAGAGGCGAGCTATGGCTACACCTTC

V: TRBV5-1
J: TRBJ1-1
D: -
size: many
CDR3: CASSLEGNGEAFF
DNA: TGCGCCAGCAGCTTGGAAGGGAACGGTGAAGCTTTCTTT

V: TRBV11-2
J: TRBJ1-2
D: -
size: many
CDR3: CASSHSGGSYGYTF
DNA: TGTGCCAGCAGCCATTCAGGAGGGTCCTATGGCTACACCTTC

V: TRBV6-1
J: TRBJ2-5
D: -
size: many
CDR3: CASIPPRRKDQETQYF
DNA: TGTGCCAGCATCCCCCCGCGGAGGAAAGACCAAGAGACCCAGTACTTC

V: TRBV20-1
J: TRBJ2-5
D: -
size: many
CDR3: CSATYRTGRGETQYF
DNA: TGCAGTGCTACCTATCGGACAGGGAGGGGGGAGACCCAGTACTTC

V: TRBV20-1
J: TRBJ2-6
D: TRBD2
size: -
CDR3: CSARDTSGGAGGANVLTF
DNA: TGCAGTGCTAGGGATACTAGCGGGGGGGCCGGTGGGGCCAACGTCCTGACTTTC

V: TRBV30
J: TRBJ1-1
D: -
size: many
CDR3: CAWSRGATEAFF
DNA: TGTGCCTGGAGTAGGGGGGCGACTGAAGCTTTCTTT

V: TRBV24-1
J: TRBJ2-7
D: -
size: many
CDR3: CATSDLYGGYEQYF
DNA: TGTGCCACCAGTGATTTGTATGGAGGTTACGAGCAGTACTTC

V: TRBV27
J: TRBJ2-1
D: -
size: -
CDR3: CASSSGHYNEQFF
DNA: TGTGCCAGCAGTTCGGGACACTACAATGAGCAGTTCTTC

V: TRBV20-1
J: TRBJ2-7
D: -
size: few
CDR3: CSARAPDRSSYEQYF
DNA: TGCAGTGCTAGAGCCCCCGACAGGAGCTCCTACGAGCAGTACTTC

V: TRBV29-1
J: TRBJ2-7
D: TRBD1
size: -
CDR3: CSVEDRTGPYEQYF
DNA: TGCAGCGTTGAAGATCGGACAGGACCCTACGAGCAGTACTTC

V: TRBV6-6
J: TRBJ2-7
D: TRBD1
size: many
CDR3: CASSQGTGRYEQYF
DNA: TGTGCCAGCAGCCAAGGGACAGGCCGCTACGAGCAGTACTTC

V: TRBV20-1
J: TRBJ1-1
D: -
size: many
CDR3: CSARDWAGGTEAFF
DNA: TGCAGTGCTAGAGATTGGGCCGGAGGTACTGAAGCTTTCTTT

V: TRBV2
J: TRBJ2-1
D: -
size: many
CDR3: CASSDVSSYNEQFF
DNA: TGTGCCAGCAGTGATGTTAGCTCCTACAATGAGCAGTTCTTC

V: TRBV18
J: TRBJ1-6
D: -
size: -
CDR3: CASSFGANSPLHF
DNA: TGTGCCAGCTCCTTTGGGGCTAATTCACCCCTCCACTTT

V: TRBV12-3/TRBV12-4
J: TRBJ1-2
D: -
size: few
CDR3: CASSARQGRIYGYTF
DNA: TGTGCCAGCAGTGCCCGGCAGGGCCGGATTTATGGCTACACCTTC

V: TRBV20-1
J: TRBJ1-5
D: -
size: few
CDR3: CSARDEGRGQPQHF
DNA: TGCAGTGCTAGAGATGAGGGGCGCGGTCAGCCCCAGCATTTT

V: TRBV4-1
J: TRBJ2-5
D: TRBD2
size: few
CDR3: CASSQDPLFAGGRFGTQYF
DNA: TGCGCCAGCAGCCAAGACCCTCTATTCGCGGGGGGTAGATTTGGGACCCAGTACTTC

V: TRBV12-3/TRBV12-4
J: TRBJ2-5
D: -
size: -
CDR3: CASSSWAGVKQTQYF
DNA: TGTGCCAGCAGTTCGTGGGCAGGGGTGAAGCAGACCCAGTACTTC

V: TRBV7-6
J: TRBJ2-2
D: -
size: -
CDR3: CASSLGTSMGGELFF
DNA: TGTGCCAGCAGCTTAGGAACCTCCATGGGCGGGGAGCTGTTTTTT

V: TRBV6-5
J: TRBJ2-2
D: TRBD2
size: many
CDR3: CASSYGTRIFTGELFF
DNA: TGTGCCAGCAGTTACGGGACTAGGATCTTCACCGGGGAGCTGTTTTTT

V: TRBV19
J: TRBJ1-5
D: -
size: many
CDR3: CASKGLGGMWNQPQHF
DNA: TGTGCCAGTAAGGGGCTTGGGGGAATGTGGAATCAGCCCCAGCATTTT

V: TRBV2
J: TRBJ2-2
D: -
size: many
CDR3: CASSDSHTGELFF
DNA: TGTGCCAGCAGTGACAGCCACACCGGGGAGCTGTTTTTT

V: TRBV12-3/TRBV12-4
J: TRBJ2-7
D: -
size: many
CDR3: CASREEGLVEQYF
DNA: TGTGCCAGCAGGGAAGAGGGACTGGTCGAGCAGTACTTC

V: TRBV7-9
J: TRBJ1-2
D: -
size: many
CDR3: CASSLSDSGGGYTF
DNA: TGTGCCAGCAGCTTATCCGACAGTGGTGGAGGCTACACCTTC

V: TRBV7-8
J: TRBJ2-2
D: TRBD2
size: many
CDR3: CASSLREAFTGELFF
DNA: TGTGCCAGCAGCTTACGGGAGGCCTTCACCGGGGAGCTGTTTTTT

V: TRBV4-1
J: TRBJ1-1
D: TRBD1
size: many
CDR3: CASSQARTGARRIEAFF
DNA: TGCGCCAGCAGCCAAGCAAGAACAGGGGCTCGGAGAATTGAAGCTTTCTTT

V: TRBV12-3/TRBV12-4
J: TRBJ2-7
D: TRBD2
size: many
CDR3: CASSLWGGDYEQYF
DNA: TGTGCCAGCAGTCTTTGGGGGGGGGACTACGAGCAGTACTTC

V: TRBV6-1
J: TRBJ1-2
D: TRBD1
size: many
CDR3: CASSEQVTRGRGGYTF
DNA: TGTGCCAGCAGTGAACAGGTCACCAGGGGGCGTGGAGGCTACACCTTC

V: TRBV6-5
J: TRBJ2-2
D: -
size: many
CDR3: CASSYTQGRAGELFF
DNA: TGTGCCAGCAGTTATACCCAGGGAAGGGCCGGGGAGCTGTTTTTT

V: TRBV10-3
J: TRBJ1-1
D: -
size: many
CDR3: CAISESPDTEAFF
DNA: TGTGCCATCAGTGAGTCGCCAGACACTGAAGCTTTCTTT

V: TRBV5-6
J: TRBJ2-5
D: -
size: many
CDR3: CASFDGGQTEETQYF
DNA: TGTGCCAGCTTTGACGGAGGACAGACAGAAGAGACCCAGTACTTC

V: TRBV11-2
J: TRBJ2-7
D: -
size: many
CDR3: CASSLDREDEQYF
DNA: TGTGCCAGCAGCTTAGACAGGGAAGACGAGCAGTACTTC

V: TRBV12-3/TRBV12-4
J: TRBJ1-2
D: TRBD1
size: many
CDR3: CASSFSDRPPYTF
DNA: TGTGCCAGCAGTTTCTCGGACAGGCCTCCCTACACCTTC

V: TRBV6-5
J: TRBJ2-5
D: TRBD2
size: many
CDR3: CASSYSGSGYQETQYF
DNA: TGTGCCAGCAGTTACTCTGGTAGCGGGTACCAAGAGACCCAGTACTTC